What follows are 17 T cell receptor beta chains derived from one specimen sequenced in a study of cytomegalovirus exposure and HLA in healthy donors. Some clones are missing from TCRdb's copy, which holds only in-frame ones; the method was immunoSEQ multiplex PCR. This table has under 150,000 clones, approximately 86% appearing once. The specimen was PBMCs. All receptors derive from a woman between 18 and 29 years old in good health and CMV-seropositive.

The chain couples TRBV4-2 to TRBJ2-3; 7 bases agree with TRBD2. The V gene end was trimmed by 3 bases and the J gene end by 1 base; junction bases not matched to a gene: 1. The length of the CDR3 is 14 residues. Germline V gene lookup returns CDR1 LGHNA and CDR2 YNFKEQ. The chain's CDR3 is CASSQLAGTDTQYF. The DNA of the CDR3 is TGTGCCAGCAGCCAGCTAGCGGGCACAGATACGCAGTATTTT.

The chain recombines TRBV7-9 with TRBJ2-7; a possible D gene is TRBD1 (6 bases). There are 18 residues in the CDR3. CDR1 is SEHNR and CDR2 is FQNEAQ in the germline V gene (reference sequence). V was trimmed by 6 bases and J by 4 bases, leaving 28 bases between them. Written as DNA, the CDR3 is TGTGCCAGCAGGTTGGTGGATACAGGGACACCATACCCGTACGAGCAGTACTTC. It translates to CASRLVDTGTPYPYEQYF.

The chain is built from TRBV30 and TRBJ1-1; D not certain. The ends were cut back, 4 bases at V and 1 base at J, with 10 bases in the middle. Germline assignment: CDR1 GTSNPN and CDR2 SVGIG (reference sequence). This CDR3 has 13 residues. The CDR3 loop is CAWKSTPNTEAFF. CDR3 bases: TGTGCCTGGAAATCTACTCCGAACACTGAAGCTTTCTTT.

In this sample, this clone turned up once. The chain uses TRBV15 and TRBJ2-7; the D gene is possibly TRBD2 (5 bases). Trimming shortened V by 1 base and J by 2 bases, and 9 bases separated the two germline ends. The CDR3 runs 14 residues. Germline CDR1 and CDR2: LNHNV and YYDKDF (reference sequence). CDR3 bases: TGTGCCACCAGCAGAGCTCGGGGTGCCTACGAGCAGTACTTC. Translated: CATSRARGAYEQYF.

V usage is TRBV27 and J usage is TRBJ2-2; weak D call: TRBD2 (6 bases). Germline lookup yields CDR1 MNHEY and CDR2 SMNVEV (reference sequence). This CDR3 is 14 amino acids long. V was cut by 3 bases and J by 7 bases, with 12 bases left in between. CDR3 loop: CASSFGGYLGELFF. In DNA, the CDR3 is TGTGCCAGCAGTTTTGGAGGGTATCTCGGGGAGCTGTTTTTT.

V gene TRBV5-1 combines with J gene TRBJ2-7; possible D gene TRBD2, 6 bases. Trimming pared 0 bases from V and 5 bases from J, leaving 21 bases between. CDR1 and CDR2 from the germline V gene are SGHRS and YFSETQ. This CDR3 spans 17 amino acids. The CDR3 DNA is TGCGCCAGCAGCTTGGCCGGCGGGACCCCGAAGGGGAACGAGCAGTACTTC. Its translation is CASSLAGGTPKGNEQYF. Full variable domain (outside the CDR3, taken from reference TRBV5-1 and TRBJ2-7): KAGVTQTPRYLIKTRGQQVTLSCSPISGHRSVSWYQQTPGQGLQFLFEYFSETQRNKGNFPGRFSGRQFSNSRSEMNVSTLELGDSALYLCASSLAGGTPKGNEQYFGPGTRLTVT.

The gene calls are TRBV6-1 and TRBJ2-1; 7 bases are shared with TRBD1. This CDR3 contains 14 residues. Looked up from germline, CDR1 is MNHNS and CDR2 is SASEGT. V gave up 6 bases and J gave up 10 bases; unmatched junction bases: 12. This chain's CDR3 is CASRTDRAPGEQFF. CDR3 sequence (DNA): TGTGCCAGCAGGACCGACAGGGCCCCCGGGGAGCAGTTCTTC.

The chain has TRBV18 and TRBJ1-4; D is unresolved. CDR1 KGHSH and CDR2 LQKENI come from the germline V gene. The CDR3 has 13 amino acids. Deletions cut 2 bases from V and 4 bases from J, with 5 bases between. CDR3 nucleotides: TGTGCCAGCTCACCAGGTAGTAATGAAAAACTGTTTTTT. It translates to CASSPGSNEKLFF.

A word on this clone: One end of the junction varies from germline; a read error may be responsible. The chain joins TRBV27 to TRBJ2-7; perhaps TRBD2 as D (5 bases). Germline V CDR1 and CDR2: MNHEY, SMNVEV (reference sequence). This CDR3 contains 13 residues. This CDR3 reads CANSDRGLGEQYF. The CDR3 coding sequence is TGTGCCAACAGTGATCGAGGACTGGGCGAGCAGTACTTC.

J is TRBJ2-1 and V is TRBV5-1, with 7 bases identical to TRBD2. The germline CDR1 and CDR2 sequences are SGHRS and YFSETQ. V shed 1 base and J 9 bases; nucleotides not matched to a gene: 13. This CDR3 spans 16 amino acids. CDR3 in DNA: TGCGCCAGCAGCTTGCGGTCTAGCGGACAAGGTAGTGAGCAGTTCTTC. Translated, it gives CASSLRSSGQGSEQFF.

This chain joins TRBV6-5 and TRBJ2-6, with D perhaps TRBD2 (6 bases). CDR3 length equals 15 residues. Trimming took 6 bases from V and 4 from J, leaving 13 bases between them. Germline V gene lookup returns CDR1 MNHEY and CDR2 SVGAGI. The CDR3 nucleotides are TGTGCCAGCAGGCCGGGGGAGTGGGGGGCCAACGTCCTGACTTTC. Translating gives CASRPGEWGANVLTF.

The chain uses TRBV7-9 and TRBJ2-5, with TRBD2 as a possible D gene (5 bases). V was clipped by 2 bases and J by 5 bases, with 21 bases between them. The CDR3 is 17 residues long. The germline V gene encodes CDR1 SEHNR and CDR2 FQNEAQ (reference sequence). Written as DNA, the CDR3 is TGTGCCAGCAGCTTAATCCACAGAGAAGAGGGCCAGGAGACCCAGTACTTC. The encoded protein is CASSLIHREEGQETQYF. The whole variable domain, remainder taken from reference TRBV7-9 and TRBJ2-5, is DTGVSQNPRHKITKRGQNVTFRCDPISEHNRLYWYRQTLGQGPEFLTYFQNEAQLEKSRLLSDRFSAERPKGSFSTLEIQRTEQGDSAMYLCASSLIHREEGQETQYFGPGTRLLVL.

The chain uses TRBV7-9 and TRBJ1-4; D possibly corresponds to TRBD1 (5 bases). The germline V gene has CDR1 SEHNR and CDR2 FQNEAQ (reference sequence). V was shortened by 4 bases and J by 4 bases, with 19 bases between the two germline ends. The CDR3 loop spans 17 amino acids. CDR3 DNA sequence: TGTGCCAGCAGCTCAGGGCGGGGGGTAAAATATAATGAAAAACTGTTTTTT. This encodes CASSSGRGVKYNEKLFF.

V and J are TRBV9 and TRBJ2-2, with D possibly being TRBD2 (5 bases). The germline V gene has CDR1 SGDLS and CDR2 YYNGEE. Trimming removed 4 bases from V and 1 base from J, with 11 bases in between. The CDR3 loop spans 15 amino acids. DNA of the CDR3: TGTGCCAGCAGCACCGATGCGGGGAACACCGGGGAGCTGTTTTTT. It yields the protein CASSTDAGNTGELFF.

This clone was counted once. The rearrangement joins TRBV19 to TRBJ2-7; 10 positions agree with TRBD2. The CDR3 extends over 15 amino acids. The V gene's germline CDR1 is LNHDA and CDR2 SQIVND (reference sequence). The J segment lost 2 bases and the V segment lost 7 bases, leaving 8 bases of the junction unmatched. The CDR3 loop reads CASTPLAGATYEQYF. CDR3 DNA: TGTGCCAGTACCCCCCTAGCGGGAGCGACCTACGAGCAGTACTTC. Using reference TRBV19 and TRBJ2-7 for the parts outside the CDR3, the full variable domain is DGGITQSPKYLFRKEGQNVTLSCEQNLNHDAMYWYRQDPGQGLRLIYYSQIVNDFQKGDIAEGYSVSREKKESFPLTVTSAQKNPTAFYLCASTPLAGATYEQYFGPGTRLTVT.

The chain couples TRBV7-3 to TRBJ2-2; TRBD1 might be the D (6 bases). This CDR3 is 14 amino acids long. Trimming removed 10 bases at V and 4 bases at J, with 16 bases between. CDR1 and CDR2 from the germline V gene are SGHTA and FQGTGA. This CDR3 reads CATGAGTSTGELFF. The CDR3 bases are TGTGCCACCGGGGCCGGGACATCCACCGGGGAGCTGTTTTTT.

The chain employs TRBV21-1 and TRBJ1-2; the table's D call of TRBD1 was not tested on the DNA. TRBV21-1 is tagged as a pseudogene. The CDR3 is 17 residues long. CDR3 protein: CASSNGQGRSYFYGYTF. DNA of the CDR3: TGTGCCAGCAGCAATGGACAGGGACGCTCTTATTTCTATGGCTACACCTTC.